The 9 T cell receptor beta chains presented below share a single source sample, sequenced in a study of shared clonotypes between healthy human individuals. CD45RO-negative, CCR7-positively selected cells formed the naive CD8 fraction, excluding terminally differentiated effector memory CD45RA+ cells. Clones were sequenced by immunoSEQ multiplex PCR, and TCRdb holds only the in-frame ones, with some missing. The repertoire holds around 640,000 clones, with approximately 96% as singletons. Specimen: naive CD8+ T cells sorted from blood. These receptors came from a woman aged 25-40 years in good health.

The V call is TRBV2, the J call TRBJ2-7; 7 nucleotides line up with TRBD2. The germline gives CDR1 SNHLY, CDR2 FYNNEI. CDR3 length: 17 residues. The V segment lost 7 bases and the J segment 2 bases; nucleotides outside the gene matches: 17. This CDR3 reads CASKVFPRGSSTYEQYF. In nucleotides, the CDR3 is TGTGCCAGCAAGGTCTTTCCTCGCGGGAGCTCTACCTACGAGCAGTACTTC.

The chain combines TRBV5-4 with TRBJ2-5, with D perhaps TRBD2 (5 bases). The end of the DNA is better explained by TRBJ2-7, so the J call may be wrong. The CDR3 spans 12 residues. The germline V gene encodes CDR1 SGHNT and CDR2 YYREEE (reference sequence). CDR3 loop: CASSLGGYEQYF. CDR3 DNA sequence: TGTGCCAGCAGCTTGGGAGGGTACGAGCAGTACTTC.

This chain links TRBV5-6 with TRBJ2-3; 9 bases agree with TRBD2. CDR3 length: 16 residues. V shed 2 bases, J shed 4 bases, and the junction held 8 bases outside the gene matches. From germline, CDR1 is SGHDT and CDR2 YYEEEE. The CDR3 DNA follows: TGTGCCAGCAGCTTTCCCTTGGCGGGAGGGCCAGATACGCAGTATTTT. It translates to CASSFPLAGGPDTQYF.

This clone was detected once. V usage is TRBV5-6 and J usage is TRBJ2-7, with 9 bases that match TRBD2. The J segment lost 5 bases and the V segment lost 4 bases, leaving 10 bases of the junction unmatched. The germline CDR1 and CDR2 sequences are SGHDT and YYEEEE. The CDR3 is 15 residues long. The CDR3 DNA is TGTGCCAGCAGCCCGCTAGCGGGATGGACCCACGAGCAGTACTTC. Translating it yields CASSPLAGWTHEQYF. Supplemented by reference TRBV5-6 and TRBJ2-7, the full variable domain reads DAGVTQSPTHLIKTRGQQVTLRCSPKSGHDTVSWYQQALGQGPQFIFQYYEEEERQRGNFPDRFSGHQFPNYSSELNVNALLLGDSALYLCASSPLAGWTHEQYFGPGTRLTVT.

This clone was recorded only once. A junction boundary mismatches the germline segment, possibly from a read error. The chain links TRBV19 to TRBJ1-2; D ambiguous. In germline, CDR1 is LNHDA, CDR2 SQIVND (reference sequence). This CDR3 has 11 residues. Written as DNA, the CDR3 is TGTGCCAGTAATGATTATTTAAGGTCGGCCTTC. Translated: CASNDYLRSAF.

This chain connects TRBV25-1 to TRBJ1-5, with D tentatively TRBD1 (5 bases). V dropped 8 bases and J dropped 0 bases, with 8 bases sitting between them. This CDR3 spans 13 amino acids. Germline V lookup: CDR1 MGHDK, CDR2 SYGVNS. The chain's CDR3 is CASSTASNQPQHF. Here the CDR3 DNA reads TGTGCCAGCTCGACAGCTAGCAATCAGCCCCAGCATTTT.

This chain connects TRBV13 to TRBJ2-3; TRBD1 is a possible D gene (6 bases). The CDR3 runs 15 residues. CDR1 and CDR2 (germline): PRHDT, FYEKMQ (reference sequence). The germline V and J ends were trimmed by 5 bases and 1 base, with 13 bases remaining between them. The CDR3 sequence: CASSKPRTGTDTQYF. The CDR3 DNA sequence: TGTGCCAGCAGCAAACCAAGGACAGGCACAGATACGCAGTATTTT.

The chain combines TRBV18 with TRBJ2-5; D unclear. CDR1 and CDR2 from the germline V gene are KGHSH and LQKENI. This CDR3 region has 14 residues. The V and J ends lost 3 bases and 5 bases respectively, with 13 bases between them. CDR3 amino acids: CASSPEYYGETQYF. The DNA for the CDR3 is TGTGCCAGCTCACCGGAGTACTACGGGGAGACCCAGTACTTC.

V usage is TRBV5-6 and J usage is TRBJ1-1; the D gene is possibly TRBD1 (6 bases). V lost 2 bases and J lost 7, with 12 bases in between. This CDR3 has 13 amino acids. The germline CDR1 and CDR2 sequences are SGHDT and YYEEEE. CDR3 sequence (DNA): TGTGCCAGCAGCTTACAGGGAGTTAATGAAGCTTTCTTT. It is translated as CASSLQGVNEAFF.